Reported below is one TCR beta chain. The antigen remains unidentified. Donors were healthy Caucasian individuals from Russia aged roughly 6 to 95. The sample belongs to a study of blood T cells in healthy people across ages. Study-wide points: The donors' CMV status was not determined, possibly confounding changes in expanded clonotypes.

The CDR3 is 15 amino acids. The germline V gene encodes CDR1 SQVTM and CDR2 ANQGSEA. With 1 base clipped from V and 7 bases from J, the junction kept 8 bases outside the gene matches. Alongside a J-beta primer mix, a sample-barcoded 5' primer served in a second PCR lasting roughly 6 to 12 cycles. Every individual sample yielded 2.5 million or more paired-end reads (each containing CDR3). TCRdb ran MiXCR on the 5' RACE reads and lists one entry per CDR3 protein. The sample contains roughly 1,800,000 distinct CDR3 sequences, about 49% of which appear only once. This chain links TRBV29-1 with TRBJ2-1, with 9 positions matching TRBD1. The TCR was taken from a middle-aged woman in good health. The sample was blood. CDR3 nucleotides: TGCAGCGTTGAAGGGGGGGGACAGGGTGGTAATGAGCAGTTCTTC. Its translation: CSVEGGGQGGNEQFF.